This T cell receptor (beta chain) was obtained from a study of molecular identifiers for immune sequencing clone quantification (dated by TCRdb to 2017 to 2018). In terms of the full investigation: In a replicate experiment, RNA from approximately 22,000 or 94,000 naive CD8 T cells was split into five aliquots, four of which were sequenced. This methods study benchmarked molecular-identifier clustering-based TCR repertoire sequencing (MIDCIRS) and TCR RNA copy counting, using CD8 T cells to do so.

Points the paper makes about the study in general: Spiked-in Jurkat TCR RNA (approximately 9 copies' worth), which is not part of the donor repertoire, was contained in the naive libraries. Highly expanded clone sizes could be underestimated if identical TCR molecules share a barcode. Spiked-in Jurkat TCR RNA equivalent to a single cell was reported to be detectable even among one million naive CD8 T cells. Without barcode sub-clustering, chimeric consensus sequences inflated TCR diversity; chimeras reached as high as 47%. Clones above 20 RNA copies held over 98% of molecules in CMV-specific effector cells but under 1% in naive cells. Approximately 3 recovered TCR RNA copies per cell were obtained by modeling, versus about 9 by digital PCR, implying a capture efficiency of approximately 30%.

V loses 5 bases, J loses 6 bases, and the germline ends lie 19 bases apart. The germline V gene specifies SGHRS as CDR1 and YFSETQ as CDR2. Counted from cysteine to phenylalanine, this CDR3 has 15 amino acids. Only CDR3 DNA remains: 45 bases, in frame from the first base. Naive CD8 T cell libraries were made from approximately 22,000 to 940,000 sorted cells using 10%, 30% or 50% of purified RNA. Naive CD8 T cells were FACS-sorted as CD8+CD4-CCR7+CD45RA+ on a BD FACSAria II into RLT Plus buffer. To test detection sensitivity, Jurkat RNA equivalent to more than 9 TCR copies was spiked into samples of about 19,000-1,000,000 naive CD8 T cells. CD8 T cells were enriched with RosetteSep CD8+ T Cell Enrichment Cocktail and Ficoll-Paque, followed by ACK red cell lysis. This clonotype has ten or more counts. Its cognate antigen has yet to be identified. Per-nucleotide qualities are absent, and no much larger clonotype sits a single base away.

Library preparation was by PCR. Sequencing used an Illumina HiSeq 4000. Bulk TCR libraries were prepared as previously described, using TCR primers listed in Table S5. Purification of total RNA was performed with the Qiagen AllPrep DNA/RNA kit. Before any analysis, reads coming from multiple sequencing runs of the same library were combined into one pool. Per the original workflow: Reads were retained only if an exact TCR constant sequence was present, and the retained reads were trimmed to 150 nt and grouped according to their 12-nt molecular barcodes. Reads within each barcode group were sub-clustered using a 15% Levenshtein threshold, and quality-weighted consensus sequences were constructed for each RNA molecule. Non-functional sequences were removed, as were lower-count sequences one edit away from another. Based on fitting two negative binomial distributions, any barcode sub-cluster with under 20% of the maximum read count was discarded. In TCRdb, the public reads were trimmed at Q25 with fastp and aligned with MiXCR, with productive beta chains retained. Identical CDR3 protein sequences are pooled into one entry, listed with their most common genes and DNA. TCRdb's processing, not the study's, gives the V and J calls here. This sample has hundreds of thousands of distinct CDR3 sequences in its table, and around 20% of those were observed once. In total, the top ten clones hold around 0.9% of the sample.

Sequencing input: naive CD8+ T cells from blood, with Jurkat cell RNA spiked in. The cell subset or site label of this sample denotes: FACS-sorted CD8+CD4-CCR7+CD45RA+ naive T cells. The TCR sequence derives from a human donor in good health. Some libraries in this study had Jurkat cell RNA spiked in. In this chain, TRBV5-1 is recombined with TRBJ2-3, with the D gene call left open. The encoded CDR3 is CASSSGLAAFDTQYF. The nucleotide sequence reads as follows: TGCGCCAGCAGTTCGGGTCTCGCAGCCTTCGATACGCAGTATTTT.